Given below is one TCR beta chain in context. Its antigen is still unknown. These data originate in a study of cytomegalovirus exposure and HLA in healthy donors. General study findings and limits: Rare sequences made up most TCRs, while some public TCRs were found in many donors.

Repertoires were generated with immunoSEQ multiplex PCR, while TCRdb's copy carries only in-frame clones and drops some. The table lists approximately 220,000 clones, over 80% of them singletons. The receptor comes from a woman aged 25 to 45 in good health and CMV-seropositive. The sequencing sample was made of PBMCs.

The CDR3 sequence: CASWDRGNTQYF. The CDR3 DNA reads as TGTGCCAGCTGGGACAGGGGAAATACGCAGTATTTT. This chain joins TRBV2 and TRBJ2-3; 10 bases are a match to TRBD1. Germline loops: CDR1 SNHLY, CDR2 FYNNEI. The CDR3 covers 12 residues. V lost 8 bases, J lost 7 bases, and 3 bases stayed unmatched.